A selection of T cell receptor beta chains follows, all from one sample in a study of blood T cell repertoires in COVID-19. The table came from immunoSEQ multiplex PCR; TCRdb's copy has only in-frame clones and leaves some out. The top ten clones hold 5.5% to 7% of a sample with about 50,000 clones, approximately 87% of them seen once. Material: peripheral blood. These receptors were obtained from a woman in her sixties with acute or convalescent COVID-19. The CDR3 runs from the conserved cysteine through the conserved F or W. A D gene is named only where the DNA matches it firmly. Clone size is not always given. Where it is, it says once, few, many or a class for expanded clones.

clone_size	cdr3_length	d_call	v_call	j_call	cdr3_nt	cdr3_aa
NA	13	TRBD2	TRBV29-1	TRBJ2-3	TGCAGCGTTGTCGGGAGGAGCACAGATACGCAGTATTTT	CSVVGRSTDTQYF
NA	16	TRBD1	TRBV10-1	TRBJ2-7	TGCGCCAGCAACCCTCCAACCGGGACAGGTAACTACGAGCAGTACTTC	CASNPPTGTGNYEQYF
NA	14	NA	TRBV29-1	TRBJ1-2	TGCAGCGTTACTGCCGGGACAATTAACTATGGCTACACCTTC	CSVTAGTINYGYTF
once	14	NA	TRBV3-1/TRBV3-2	TRBJ2-7	TGTGCCAGCAGCCTGATCTCCGGGTCCTACGAGCAGTACTTC	CASSLISGSYEQYF
NA	15	TRBD2	TRBV6-5	TRBJ2-7	TGTGCCAGCAGTCCGGGACTAGCGGCCTCCTACGAGCAGTACTTC	CASSPGLAASYEQYF
NA	16	NA	TRBV9	TRBJ2-1	TGTGCCAGCAGTACCCCCCCGGACCCCGCGGGGAATGAGCAGTTCTTC	CASSTPPDPAGNEQFF
NA	14	NA	TRBV7-9	TRBJ1-4	TGTGCCAGCAGCCCGGGGTACACTAATGAAAAACTGTTTTTT	CASSPGYTNEKLFF
NA	17	NA	TRBV2	TRBJ2-1	TGTGCCAGCAGCTCCCCAGCCGGCCCACTATCCTACAATGAGCAGTTCTTC	CASSSPAGPLSYNEQFF
NA	17	TRBD1	TRBV11-2	TRBJ2-7	TGTGCCAGCAGCTTAGAACGGACAGGGCCCCTCTCCTACGAGCAGTACTTC	CASSLERTGPLSYEQYF
few	16	NA	TRBV25-1	TRBJ1-1	TGTGCCAGCAGCTCACTGGGAGGGACTGAAAACACTGAAGCTTTCTTT	CASSSLGGTENTEAFF
NA	15	TRBD2	TRBV7-3	TRBJ2-1	TGTGCCAAAGGGACTAGCGGGAGCCCAGGGAATGAGCAGTTCTTC	CAKGTSGSPGNEQFF
NA	12	NA	TRBV30	TRBJ1-6	TGTGCCTGGGACCGAGAGGGTTCACCCCTCCACTTT	CAWDREGSPLHF
NA	18	TRBD1	TRBV18	TRBJ2-6	TGTGCCAGCTCACTCCGGGACAGGGGCCTCTCTGGGGCCAACGTCCTGACTTTC	CASSLRDRGLSGANVLTF
NA	15	TRBD2	TRBV6-5	TRBJ2-5	TGTGCCAGCAGTTTCGGGGGGGACGAGGGAGAGACCCAGTACTTC	CASSFGGDEGETQYF
NA	14	TRBD1	TRBV3-1/TRBV3-2	TRBJ2-5	TGTGCCAGCAGCCCGACAGGGTTTGTAGAGACCCAGTACTTC	CASSPTGFVETQYF
NA	15	NA	TRBV19	TRBJ2-1	TGTGCCAGTAGTACCGGGCTAGCCAATATCGATGAGCAGTTCTTC	CASSTGLANIDEQFF
NA	15	TRBD2	TRBV6-6	TRBJ2-2	TGTGCCAGCAGTTCGGCGGGAGAGCGGACCGGGGAGCTGTTTTTT	CASSSAGERTGELFF
NA	17	TRBD1	TRBV27	TRBJ2-3	TGTGCCAGCAGTTTATGGGGGGACAGGGGGCCGACAGATACGCAGTATTTT	CASSLWGDRGPTDTQYF
NA	11	NA	TRBV20-1	TRBJ2-5	TGCAGTGCTAGCTCCCCAGAGACCCAGTACTTC	CSASSPETQYF
NA	14	NA	TRBV7-9	TRBJ1-2	TGTGCCAGCAGCTTAGCGCTGGGAGGGTATGGCTACACCTTC	CASSLALGGYGYTF
NA	15	NA	TRBV7-9	TRBJ2-1	TGTGCCAGCAGCCCGGGTCAGGGGGGCCACAATGAGCAGTTCTTC	CASSPGQGGHNEQFF
NA	16	NA	TRBV7-9	TRBJ2-7	TGTGCCAGCAGCCCTTCCTTAGCGTTCAGCTCCTACGAGCAGTACTTC	CASSPSLAFSSYEQYF
once	16	TRBD2	TRBV3-1/TRBV3-2	TRBJ2-5	TGTGCCAGCAGCCAGGGGGGTAGCGGGGCTGGGGAGACCCAGTACTTC	CASSQGGSGAGETQYF
NA	12	NA	TRBV6-2/TRBV6-3	TRBJ2-7	TGTGCCAGCAGTTTTGGCCCCAACGAGCAGTACTTC	CASSFGPNEQYF
NA	16	TRBD2	TRBV7-9	TRBJ2-7	TGTGCCAGCAGCTCCCCGCGGGGGGAGTCGATCTACGAGCAGTACTTC	CASSSPRGESIYEQYF
NA	12	NA	TRBV5-8	TRBJ1-2	TGTGCCAGCAGCTTGGCCGGGTATGGCTACACCTTC	CASSLAGYGYTF
few	15	TRBD2	TRBV9	TRBJ2-1	TGTGCCAGCACCAAAAGGGACGGGGGGAGAGCTGAGCAGTTCTTC	CASTKRDGGRAEQFF
NA	18	TRBD1	TRBV19	TRBJ1-5	TGTGCCAGTAGTAACCTACGGGACAGCCCTTACGGCAATCAGCCCCAGCATTTT	CASSNLRDSPYGNQPQHF
NA	16	TRBD1	TRBV9	TRBJ1-6	TGTGCCAGCAGCGAGGGGACAGCTATCGACAATTCACCCCTCCACTTT	CASSEGTAIDNSPLHF
NA	15	TRBD1	TRBV6-5	TRBJ1-5	TGTGCCAGCAGTTTCGGGACAGGGAGCAATCAGCCCCAGCATTTT	CASSFGTGSNQPQHF
NA	11	NA	TRBV20-1	TRBJ1-1	TGCAGTGCTGGTCAGGGCGGGAAAGCTTTCTTT	CSAGQGGKAFF
NA	16	TRBD2	TRBV19	TRBJ2-1	TGTGCCAGTACCATAGCGGGAGGTGGCCCCTACAATGAGCAGTTCTTC	CASTIAGGGPYNEQFF
NA	16	NA	TRBV5-6	TRBJ2-7	TGTGCCAGCAGGAACCTGGGTGCTAGCAGAGATAGGGAGCAGTACTTC	CASRNLGASRDREQYF
NA	15	TRBD1	TRBV7-8	TRBJ2-5	TGTGCCAGCAGCCCTGACAGGGGGCGGCAAGAGACCCAGTACTTC	CASSPDRGRQETQYF
NA	17	TRBD2	TRBV18	TRBJ2-1	TGTGCCAGCTCACCAGAGACTAGCGGGGGGTTTATCCATGAGCAGTTCTTC	CASSPETSGGFIHEQFF
NA	17	TRBD1	TRBV5-1	TRBJ1-3	TGCGCCAGCAGCTTTGAAACAGGGGGCCGCTCTGGAAACACCATATATTTT	CASSFETGGRSGNTIYF
NA	15	TRBD2	TRBV9	TRBJ2-1	TGTGCCAGCAGCGTAGTCCCAGCGGGGGGCCGTGAGCAGTTCTTC	CASSVVPAGGREQFF
NA	15	TRBD2	TRBV5-4	TRBJ2-7	TGTGCCAGCAGCTTAGGCAGCGGGGGACCTTACGAGCAGTACTTC	CASSLGSGGPYEQYF
NA	15	TRBD1	TRBV11-3	TRBJ2-7	TGTGCCAGCAGCTTGGGACAGTCGAGCTCCTACGAGCAGTACTTC	CASSLGQSSSYEQYF
once	16	TRBD2	TRBV5-1	TRBJ2-5	TGCGCCAGCAGCTCGCGACTAGCGGGCCCCCAAGAGACCCAGTACTTC	CASSSRLAGPQETQYF
few	13	NA	TRBV27	TRBJ1-1	TGTGCCAGCAGCGGACCCTCCAGGGTCGGAGCTTTCTTT	CASSGPSRVGAFF
NA	13	NA	TRBV6-6	TRBJ1-2	TGTGCCAGCAATCCCGGTGGCGGCTATGGCTACACCTTC	CASNPGGGYGYTF
NA	14	NA	TRBV9	TRBJ1-5	TGTGCCAGCAGCGCTTCAGGTAGCAATCAGCCCCAGCATTTT	CASSASGSNQPQHF
NA	13	NA	TRBV29-1	TRBJ1-1	TGCAGCGTTGGAAGGGGCGGCGGCACTGAAGCTTTCTTT	CSVGRGGGTEAFF
NA	16	NA	TRBV7-7	TRBJ2-3	TGTGCTAGCAGCCAGGGTCTGGCGGGGAGCGGAGATACGCAGTATTTT	CASSQGLAGSGDTQYF